This entry features one T cell receptor beta chain sequence. Profiling relied on immunoSEQ multiplex PCR, and the TCRdb table lists in-frame clones only, not all of them. The sample holds some 100,000 clones, 80% seen once. The source of the sample is a study of blood T cell repertoires in COVID-19. At the level of the study: The samples span acute and convalescent COVID-19 from the United States, Italy and Spain. Sample material is recorded as cDNA or gDNA derived from T cells, B-cell-depleted T cells, or PBMCs.

CDR3 size: 17 residues. Trimming at V came to 5 bases and at J to 5 bases, leaving 11 bases not matched to a gene. Looked up from germline, CDR1 is LGHDT and CDR2 is YNNKEL (reference sequence). The sample taken for sequencing was peripheral blood. This TCR derives from a man between 65 and 85 years old with active or convalescent COVID-19. The chain uses TRBV3-1 (or the pseudogene TRBV3-2) and TRBJ1-4, with TRBD1 identical over 10 bases. CDR3 in amino acids: CASSYPGQGPKNEKLFF. For the CDR3, the DNA is TGTGCCAGCAGCTATCCGGGACAGGGGCCAAAAAATGAAAAACTGTTTTTT.